A selection of T cell receptor beta chains follows, all from one sample in a study of T cell responses to AZD1222 COVID-19 vaccine. Assay used: immunoSEQ multiplex PCR; TCRdb lists only in-frame clones, some missing. The sample has approximately 150,000 clones, about nine tenths seen once. The sample here was peripheral blood, taken on day 0 of AZD1222 vaccination. All receptors come from an adult in good health. CDR3s include the opening cysteine and the closing phenylalanine or tryptophan. The order of the fields is J gene, V gene, D gene, clone size, CDR3 protein, CDR3 DNA. The D gene is left open where the match is weak. Size tells how often a clone was seen (once, few, many) or the class of an expanded clone, and some rows leave it out.

TRBJ2-7	TRBV28	TRBD2	NA	CASRKGLAGVYEQYF	TGTGCCAGTCGCAAGGGGCTAGCGGGAGTTTACGAGCAGTACTTC
TRBJ1-3	TRBV30	NA	NA	CAWSDRSWGSGNTIYF	TGTGCCTGGAGTGACCGCAGTTGGGGCTCTGGAAACACCATATATTTT
TRBJ2-5	TRBV7-6	TRBD2	NA	CASSPVSGSLETQYF	TGTGCCAGCAGCCCAGTGAGCGGGAGCTTAGAGACCCAGTACTTC
TRBJ2-3	TRBV6-5	TRBD2	NA	CASSPLAGVSDTQYF	TGTGCCAGCAGTCCCCTAGCGGGAGTATCAGATACGCAGTATTTT
TRBJ2-3	TRBV19	TRBD2	NA	CASSIGTSGSADTQYF	TGTGCCAGTAGTATAGGGACTAGCGGGAGTGCAGATACGCAGTATTTT
TRBJ1-3	TRBV7-8	NA	NA	CASGLQGNSGNTIYF	TGTGCCAGCGGACTACAGGGAAACTCTGGAAACACCATATATTTT
TRBJ2-1	TRBV2	TRBD2	NA	CASKPPGLNNEQFF	TGTGCCAGCAAGCCCCCGGGACTAAACAATGAGCAGTTCTTC
TRBJ1-4	TRBV7-7	NA	NA	CASSLEPARRGIATNEKLFF	TGTGCCAGCAGCTTAGAACCCGCACGACGGGGGATAGCAACTAATGAAAAACTGTTTTTT
TRBJ2-2	TRBV7-3	TRBD1	once	CASSLRTGGFSSNTGELFF	TGTGCCAGCAGCTTAAGGACAGGGGGCTTCTCCTCCAACACCGGGGAGCTGTTTTTT
TRBJ1-2	TRBV19	NA	NA	CASSTLTDNYGYTF	TGTGCCAGTAGTACCCTGACAGATAACTATGGCTACACCTTC
TRBJ1-6	TRBV7-2	TRBD1	NA	CASRRTGGGSPLHF	TGTGCCAGCAGGCGGACAGGGGGCGGTTCACCCCTCCACTTT
TRBJ2-1	TRBV29-1	TRBD2	NA	CSVEDWPSGAREQFF	TGCAGCGTTGAAGATTGGCCTAGCGGGGCTAGAGAGCAGTTCTTC
TRBJ1-2	TRBV18	NA	NA	CASSPEGANYGYTF	TGTGCCAGCTCACCGGAGGGAGCTAACTATGGCTACACCTTC
TRBJ2-5	TRBV2	TRBD2	NA	CASSARPGGAGPTSGRETQYF	TGTGCCAGCAGTGCCCGACCGGGGGGCGCGGGACCGACTAGCGGGAGGGAGACCCAGTACTTC
TRBJ2-7	TRBV7-2	NA	few	CASRLSGHSYEQYF	TGTGCCAGCAGATTGTCGGGCCACTCCTACGAGCAGTACTTC